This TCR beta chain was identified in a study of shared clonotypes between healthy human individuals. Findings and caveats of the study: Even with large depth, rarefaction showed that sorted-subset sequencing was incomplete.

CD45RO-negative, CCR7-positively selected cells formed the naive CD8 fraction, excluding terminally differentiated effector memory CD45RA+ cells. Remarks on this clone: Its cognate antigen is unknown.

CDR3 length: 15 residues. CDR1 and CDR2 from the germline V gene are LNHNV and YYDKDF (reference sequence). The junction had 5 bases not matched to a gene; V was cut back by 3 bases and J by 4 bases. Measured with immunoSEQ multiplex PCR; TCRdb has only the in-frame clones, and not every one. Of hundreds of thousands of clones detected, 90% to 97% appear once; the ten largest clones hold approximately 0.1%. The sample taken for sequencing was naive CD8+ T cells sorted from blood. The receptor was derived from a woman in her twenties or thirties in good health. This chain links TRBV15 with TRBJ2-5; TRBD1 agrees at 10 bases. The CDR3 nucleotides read TGTGCCACCAGCAGGCAGGGGGACAGGGGAGAGACCCAGTACTTC. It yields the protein CATSRQGDRGETQYF.